Included here is one T cell receptor beta chain sequence, with context. This entry belongs to a study of blood T cell repertoires in COVID-19. Study information: Whether acute or convalescent, the COVID-19 samples came from the United States, Italy and Spain.

CDR1 and CDR2 from the germline V gene are MNHEY and SMNVEV (reference sequence). CDR3 size: 14 residues. Trimming removed 6 bases from V and 1 base from J; junction bases left unmatched: 3. As originally analysed: How many nucleated cells were present was estimated from reference gene primer amplification. TCRdb keeps only in-frame clones here, not all; method: immunoSEQ multiplex PCR. V and J calls and clone size come straight from that table; D and trimming were deduced from the DNA. The table lists over 450,000 clones, roughly 91% of them singletons, with less than 9.5% in the top ten. This sequence joins TRBV27 and TRBJ2-3; 8 nucleotides match TRBD1. The source is a woman aged 50 to 60 with COVID-19, enrolled during active disease. Sequenced input: peripheral blood. The CDR3 bases are TGTGCCAGCAGCCCGACAGGGGGCACAGATACGCAGTATTTT. This sequence encodes CASSPTGGTDTQYF.